This TCR beta chain was found in a study of T cells in Graves' hyperthyroidism and ophthalmopathy. Graves' hyperthyroidism qualified as stable when ophthalmopathy did not progress within 18 months. Losses at the gene ends were 3 bases for V and 2 bases for J; bases not matched to a gene: 6. CDR1 and CDR2 (germline): DFQATT, SNEGSKA (reference sequence). This CDR3 is built from 14 residues. Ten or more counts support this clonotype. Amplified regions were TCR beta CDR3 sequences from RNA transcripts. TCR CDR3 underwent first-round RT-PCR with the HTBI primer set. TCRdb re-called the multiplex PCR reads through MiXCR, storing one row per CDR3 protein. Of a few hundred thousand distinct CDR3 sequences in the sample, 15% were seen once.

The specimen was blood. The receptor comes from a woman under 40 with Graves' hyperthyroidism. The chain joins TRBV20-1 to TRBJ2-7; 8 nucleotides align to TRBD1. The CDR3 DNA reads TGCAGTGCTAGTGCCAGGGGGCGCCCCTACGAGCAGTACTTC. Translated: CSASARGRPYEQYF.